Sequencing of this T cell receptor beta chain was carried out in a study of regulatory T cells in long-lasting Graves disease. Study findings and constraints: Persistent disease was characterized by preferential usage of TRBV28, TRBJ1-2 and TRBJ2-5.

Time point: newly diagnosed GD, antithyroid drugs for less than 3 months. PBMC RNA served as the TCR library source. V lost 6 bases and J 3 bases, leaving 17 bases between the germline ends. Germline values: CDR1 DFQATT, CDR2 SNEGSKA (reference sequence). This CDR3 has 14 amino acids. This clonotype showed up many times. Its antigen is not known. Arm-PCR of CDR3 regions with iRepertoire HTBI primers generated TCR beta libraries. Each CDR3 protein gets one entry after TCRdb re-called the multiplex PCR reads with MiXCR. The sample contains 400,000 to 550,000 distinct CDR3 sequences, roughly 15% of which appear only once. The data also belong to a second study, concerning T cells in Graves' hyperthyroidism and ophthalmopathy. That publication notes: Graves' hyperthyroidism is called stable when ophthalmopathy does not progress within 18 months. Researchers found most expanded thyroid clonotypes above 0.001 in blood as well.

The clonotype comes from a woman in her late teens or twenties with Graves disease. The chain carries TRBV20-1 and TRBJ1-1, with D maybe TRBD1 (5 bases). Sequencing was performed on peripheral blood mononuclear cells (PBMCs), taken at new diagnosis, from a patient treated with antithyroid drugs. This chain's CDR3 is CSAALSGMDTEAFF. DNA for the CDR3: TGCAGTGCCGCTCTCTCAGGGATGGACACTGAAGCTTTCTTT.